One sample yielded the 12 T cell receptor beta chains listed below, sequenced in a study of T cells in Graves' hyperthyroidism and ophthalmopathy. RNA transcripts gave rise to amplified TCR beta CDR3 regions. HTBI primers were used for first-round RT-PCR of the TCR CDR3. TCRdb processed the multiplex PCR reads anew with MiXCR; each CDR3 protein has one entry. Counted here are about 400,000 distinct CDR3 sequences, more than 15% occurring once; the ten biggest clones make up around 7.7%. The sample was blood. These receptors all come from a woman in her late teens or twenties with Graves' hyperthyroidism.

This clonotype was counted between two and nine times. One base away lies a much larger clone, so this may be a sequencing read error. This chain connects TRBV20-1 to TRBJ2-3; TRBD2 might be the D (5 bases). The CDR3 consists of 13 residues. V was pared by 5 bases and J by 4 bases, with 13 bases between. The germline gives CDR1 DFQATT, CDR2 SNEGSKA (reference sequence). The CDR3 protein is CSAPRTGADTQYF. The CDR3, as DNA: TGCAGTGCTCCACGGACTGGCGCAGATACGCAGTATTTT.

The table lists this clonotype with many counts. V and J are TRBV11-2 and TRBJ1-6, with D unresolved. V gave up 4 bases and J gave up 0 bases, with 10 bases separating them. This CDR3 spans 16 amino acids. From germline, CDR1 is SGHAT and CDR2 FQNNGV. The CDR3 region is CASSSFSSSYNSPLHF. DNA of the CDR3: TGTGCCAGCAGCTCTTTCAGTAGCTCCTATAATTCACCCCTCCACTTT.

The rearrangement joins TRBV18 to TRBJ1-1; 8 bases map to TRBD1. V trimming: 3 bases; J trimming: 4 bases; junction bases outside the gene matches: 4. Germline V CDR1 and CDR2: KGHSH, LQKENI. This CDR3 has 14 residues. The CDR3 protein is CASSPGQAGTEAFF. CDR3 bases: TGTGCCAGCTCACCGGGACAGGCAGGCACTGAAGCTTTCTTT.

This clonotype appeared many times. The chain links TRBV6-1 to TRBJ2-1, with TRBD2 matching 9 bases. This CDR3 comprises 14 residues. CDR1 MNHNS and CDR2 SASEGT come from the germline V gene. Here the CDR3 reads CASASGTGYNEQFF. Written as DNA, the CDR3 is TGTGCATCCGCTAGCGGGACGGGGTACAATGAGCAGTTCTTC.

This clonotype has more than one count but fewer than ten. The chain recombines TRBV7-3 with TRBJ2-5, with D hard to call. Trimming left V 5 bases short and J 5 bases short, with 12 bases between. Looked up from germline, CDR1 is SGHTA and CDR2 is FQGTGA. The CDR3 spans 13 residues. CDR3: CASSRSNFETQYF. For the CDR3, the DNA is TGTGCCAGCAGCCGAAGTAATTTTGAGACCCAGTACTTC.

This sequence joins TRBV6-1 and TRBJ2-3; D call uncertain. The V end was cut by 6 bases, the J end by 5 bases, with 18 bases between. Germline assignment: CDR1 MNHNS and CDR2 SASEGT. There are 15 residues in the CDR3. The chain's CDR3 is CASRRHSSGKDTQYF. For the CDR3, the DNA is TGTGCCAGCAGGCGCCATTCCTCCGGCAAAGATACGCAGTATTTT.

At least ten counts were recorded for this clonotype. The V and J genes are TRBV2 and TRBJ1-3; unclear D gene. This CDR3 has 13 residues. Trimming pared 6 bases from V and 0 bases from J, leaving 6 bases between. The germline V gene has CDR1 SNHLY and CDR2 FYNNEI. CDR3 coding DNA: TGTGCCAGCAGAACCTCCTCTGGAAACACCATATATTTT. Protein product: CASRTSSGNTIYF.

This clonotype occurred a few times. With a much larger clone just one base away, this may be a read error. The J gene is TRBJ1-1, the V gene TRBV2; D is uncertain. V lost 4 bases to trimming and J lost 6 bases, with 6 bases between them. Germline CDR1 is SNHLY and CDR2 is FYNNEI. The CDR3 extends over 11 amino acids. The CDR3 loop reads CASSANAEAFF. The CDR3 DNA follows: TGTGCCAGCAGTGCCAACGCTGAAGCTTTCTTT.

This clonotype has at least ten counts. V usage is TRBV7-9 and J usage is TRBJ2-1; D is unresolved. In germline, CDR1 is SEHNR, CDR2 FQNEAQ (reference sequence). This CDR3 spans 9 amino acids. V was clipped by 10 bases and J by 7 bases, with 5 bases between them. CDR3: CAIRNEQFF. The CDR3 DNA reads TGTGCCATCAGGAATGAGCAGTTCTTC.

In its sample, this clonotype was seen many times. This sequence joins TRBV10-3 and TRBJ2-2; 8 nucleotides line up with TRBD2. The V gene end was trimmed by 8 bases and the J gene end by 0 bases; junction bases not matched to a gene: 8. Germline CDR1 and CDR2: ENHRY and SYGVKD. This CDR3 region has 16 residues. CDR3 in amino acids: CAIRVPGGPNTGELFF. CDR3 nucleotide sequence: TGTGCCATCCGAGTCCCGGGAGGGCCGAACACCGGGGAGCTGTTTTTT.

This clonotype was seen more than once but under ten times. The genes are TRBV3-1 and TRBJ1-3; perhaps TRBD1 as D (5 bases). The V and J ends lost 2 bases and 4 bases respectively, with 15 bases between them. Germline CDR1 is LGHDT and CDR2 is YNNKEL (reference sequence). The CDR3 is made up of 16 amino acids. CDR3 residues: CASSQWGRLRGNTIYF. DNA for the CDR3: TGTGCCAGCAGCCAATGGGGCAGACTGAGGGGAAACACCATATATTTT.

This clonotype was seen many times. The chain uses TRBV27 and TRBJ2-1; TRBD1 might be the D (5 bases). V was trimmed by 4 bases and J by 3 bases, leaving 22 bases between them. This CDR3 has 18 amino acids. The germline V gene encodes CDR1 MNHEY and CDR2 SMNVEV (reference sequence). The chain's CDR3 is CASSSQRPVRVGYNEQFF. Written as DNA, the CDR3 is TGTGCCAGCAGTTCCCAACGCCCGGTCAGGGTTGGCTACAATGAGCAGTTCTTC.